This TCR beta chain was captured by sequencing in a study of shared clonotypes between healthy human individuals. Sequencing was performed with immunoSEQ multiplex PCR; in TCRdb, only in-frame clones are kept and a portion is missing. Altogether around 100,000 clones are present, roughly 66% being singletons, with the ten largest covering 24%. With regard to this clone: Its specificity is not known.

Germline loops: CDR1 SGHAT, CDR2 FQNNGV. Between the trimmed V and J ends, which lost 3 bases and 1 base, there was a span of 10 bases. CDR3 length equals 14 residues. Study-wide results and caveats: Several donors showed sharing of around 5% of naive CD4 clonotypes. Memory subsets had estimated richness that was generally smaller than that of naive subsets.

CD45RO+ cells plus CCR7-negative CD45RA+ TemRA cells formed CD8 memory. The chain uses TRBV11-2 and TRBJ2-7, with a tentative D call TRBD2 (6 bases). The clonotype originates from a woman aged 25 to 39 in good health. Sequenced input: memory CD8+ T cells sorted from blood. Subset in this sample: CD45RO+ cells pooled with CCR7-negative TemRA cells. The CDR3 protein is CASSFGGTSYEQYF. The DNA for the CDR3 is TGTGCCAGCAGCTTTGGCGGGACGTCCTACGAGCAGTACTTC.